These T cell receptor beta chains were read from a single sample in a study of blood T cell repertoires in COVID-19. Measured with immunoSEQ multiplex PCR; TCRdb has only the in-frame clones, and not every one. The sample includes more than 60,000 clones, 82% of them seen just once. The sequencing input was peripheral blood. These receptors were collected from a man aged 55 to 70 with acute or convalescent COVID-19. The CDR3 runs from the conserved cysteine through the conserved F or W.

v_gene: TRBV6-2/TRBV6-3
j_gene: TRBJ1-5
len: 15
CDR3aa: CASSYSMTDHQPQHF

v_gene: TRBV6-2/TRBV6-3
j_gene: TRBJ2-5
len: 15
CDR3aa: CASSPPRRPYVTQYF

v_gene: TRBV10-1
j_gene: TRBJ1-5
len: 17
CDR3aa: CASSVCMSRDSNQPQHF

v_gene: TRBV30
j_gene: TRBJ2-7
len: 14
CDR3aa: CAWSAGGQIYEQYF

v_gene: TRBV4-1
j_gene: TRBJ1-1
len: 14
CDR3aa: CASSPGQNYPEAFF

v_gene: TRBV7-8
j_gene: TRBJ1-1
len: 14
CDR3aa: CASSLKSQNTEAFF

v_gene: TRBV6-5
j_gene: TRBJ1-5
len: 16
CDR3aa: CASSSRHNKGNQPQHF

v_gene: TRBV7-6
j_gene: TRBJ1-3
len: 15
CDR3aa: CASSPQTGGLDTIYF

v_gene: TRBV28
j_gene: TRBJ2-3
len: 13
CDR3aa: CASVQGGADTQYF

v_gene: TRBV4-3
j_gene: TRBJ2-5
len: 17
CDR3aa: CASSQDWLAGVLETQYF

v_gene: TRBV4-2
j_gene: TRBJ1-2
len: 17
CDR3aa: CASSQDGSGTLIDGYTF

v_gene: TRBV30
j_gene: TRBJ1-2
len: 12
CDR3aa: CAWSQGASGYTF

v_gene: TRBV21-1
j_gene: TRBJ2-7
len: 16
CDR3aa: CASSKFRQGLDYEQYF

v_gene: TRBV11-2
j_gene: TRBJ2-3
len: 15
CDR3aa: CASSTQLVGTDTQYF

v_gene: TRBV19
j_gene: TRBJ1-4
len: 15
CDR3aa: CASSMTGDVNEKLFF

v_gene: TRBV7-2
j_gene: TRBJ1-1
len: 15
CDR3aa: CASSLLGARETEAFF

v_gene: TRBV4-2
j_gene: TRBJ2-3
len: 15
CDR3aa: CASKISGEGTDTQYF

v_gene: TRBV7-4
j_gene: TRBJ2-3
len: 15
CDR3aa: CASTLKRGGRDTQYF

v_gene: TRBV6-5
j_gene: TRBJ2-1
len: 15
CDR3aa: CASSWGGASRNEQFF

v_gene: TRBV5-1
j_gene: TRBJ1-2
len: 14
CDR3aa: CASSLAGGEAGYTF

v_gene: TRBV4-3
j_gene: TRBJ2-5
len: 16
CDR3aa: CASSQSIGLAGETQYF

v_gene: TRBV18
j_gene: TRBJ1-1
len: 17
CDR3aa: CASSPIRGGWGDTEAFF

v_gene: TRBV28
j_gene: TRBJ2-1
len: 16
CDR3aa: CASSSGTSGSGNEQFF

v_gene: TRBV5-1
j_gene: TRBJ1-4
len: 15
CDR3aa: CASSSFGTGEEKLFF

v_gene: TRBV24-1
j_gene: TRBJ2-1
len: 14
CDR3aa: CATSAGQDTIGQFF

v_gene: TRBV28
j_gene: TRBJ2-1
len: 13
CDR3aa: CASSPSRGRAPFF

v_gene: TRBV3-1/TRBV3-2
j_gene: TRBJ1-6
len: 13
CDR3aa: CASSLGGPAPLHF

v_gene: TRBV28
j_gene: TRBJ1-1
len: 12
CDR3aa: CASSLELQVPFF

v_gene: TRBV14
j_gene: TRBJ1-1
len: 17
CDR3aa: CASSLRGTLRRSTEAFF

v_gene: TRBV19
j_gene: TRBJ2-7
len: 11
CDR3aa: CASDQGYEQYF

v_gene: TRBV7-6
j_gene: TRBJ2-1
len: 16
CDR3aa: CASSTRRMAGYNEQFF

v_gene: TRBV12-5
j_gene: TRBJ2-2
len: 17
CDR3aa: CASGPPSPLRGTGELFF

v_gene: TRBV3-1/TRBV3-2
j_gene: TRBJ1-4
len: 15
CDR3aa: CASSQEGPGTEKLFF

v_gene: TRBV5-4
j_gene: TRBJ2-7
len: 16
CDR3aa: CASSRAADSTVNEQYF

v_gene: TRBV24-1
j_gene: TRBJ2-1
len: 14
CDR3aa: CATSDSSSYNEQFF

v_gene: TRBV18
j_gene: TRBJ1-2
len: 14
CDR3aa: CASPPGGTRNGYTF

v_gene: TRBV5-6
j_gene: TRBJ1-6
len: 15
CDR3aa: CASSWATGINSPLHF

v_gene: TRBV29-1
j_gene: TRBJ1-3
len: 14
CDR3aa: CSVSRGLPGNTIYF

v_gene: TRBV7-8
j_gene: TRBJ2-6
len: 16
CDR3aa: CASSLDRSSGANVLTF

v_gene: TRBV18
j_gene: TRBJ2-3
len: 15
CDR3aa: CASSLQGGNTDTQYF

v_gene: TRBV7-2
j_gene: TRBJ2-7
len: 16
CDR3aa: CASSPFPRGSSYEQYF

v_gene: TRBV9
j_gene: TRBJ1-3
len: 15
CDR3aa: CASNFGGVRENTIYF

v_gene: TRBV24-1
j_gene: TRBJ1-1
len: 16
CDR3aa: CATSDPGRTGSTEAFF

v_gene: TRBV6-2/TRBV6-3
j_gene: TRBJ2-3
len: 14
CDR3aa: CASSEDVGTDTQYF

v_gene: TRBV28
j_gene: TRBJ2-3
len: 15
CDR3aa: CASRPSRGATDTQYF

v_gene: TRBV13
j_gene: TRBJ2-7
len: 12
CDR3aa: CASSMGLYEQYF

v_gene: TRBV15
j_gene: TRBJ2-7
len: 14
CDR3aa: CATSRKGVSYEQYF

v_gene: TRBV2
j_gene: TRBJ2-7
len: 14
CDR3aa: CASRTGTASYEQYF

v_gene: TRBV5-4
j_gene: TRBJ1-1
len: 15
CDR3aa: CASSDKNLADTEAFF

v_gene: TRBV4-1
j_gene: TRBJ1-3
len: 15
CDR3aa: CASSPGTGNRNTIYF

v_gene: TRBV4-1
j_gene: TRBJ2-7
len: 14
CDR3aa: CASSHRDGSYEQYF

v_gene: TRBV2
j_gene: TRBJ2-3
len: 14
CDR3aa: CASSEGPVTDTQYF

v_gene: TRBV7-2
j_gene: TRBJ2-7
len: 13
CDR3aa: CASSLVLFYEQYF

v_gene: TRBV7-2
j_gene: TRBJ1-5
len: 14
CDR3aa: CASSLAQGAQPQHF

v_gene: TRBV5-6
j_gene: TRBJ2-2
len: 16
CDR3aa: CASSPQRGGDTGELFF